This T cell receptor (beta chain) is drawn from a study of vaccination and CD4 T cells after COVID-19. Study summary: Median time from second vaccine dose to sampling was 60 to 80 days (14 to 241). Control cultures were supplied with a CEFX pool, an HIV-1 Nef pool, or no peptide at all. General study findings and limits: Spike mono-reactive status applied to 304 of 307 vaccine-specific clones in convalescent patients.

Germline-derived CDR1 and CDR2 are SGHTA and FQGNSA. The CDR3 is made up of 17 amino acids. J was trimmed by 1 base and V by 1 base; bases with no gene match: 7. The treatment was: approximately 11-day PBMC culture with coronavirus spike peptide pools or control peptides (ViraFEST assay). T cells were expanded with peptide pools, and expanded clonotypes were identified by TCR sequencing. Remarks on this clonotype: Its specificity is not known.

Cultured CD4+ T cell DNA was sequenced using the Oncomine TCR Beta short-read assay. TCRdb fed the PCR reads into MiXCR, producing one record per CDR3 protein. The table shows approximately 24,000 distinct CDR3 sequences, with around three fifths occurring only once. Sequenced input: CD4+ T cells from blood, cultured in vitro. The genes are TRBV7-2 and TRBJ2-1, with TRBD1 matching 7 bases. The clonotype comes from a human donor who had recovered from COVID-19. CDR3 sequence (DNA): TGTGCCAGCAGCTTAGTATACATCAGGGGGTCCTACAATGAGCAGTTCTTC. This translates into CASSLVYIRGSYNEQFF.